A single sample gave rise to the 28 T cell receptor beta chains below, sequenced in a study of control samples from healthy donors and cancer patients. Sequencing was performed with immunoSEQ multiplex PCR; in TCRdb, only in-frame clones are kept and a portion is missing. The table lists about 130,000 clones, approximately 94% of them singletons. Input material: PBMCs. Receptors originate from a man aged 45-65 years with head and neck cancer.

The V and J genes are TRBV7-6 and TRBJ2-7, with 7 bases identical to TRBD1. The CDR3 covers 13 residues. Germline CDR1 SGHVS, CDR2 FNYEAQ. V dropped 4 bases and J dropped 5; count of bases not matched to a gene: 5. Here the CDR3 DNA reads TGTGCCAGCAGCTCCGACAGGGAAGACGAGCAGTACTTC. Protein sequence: CASSSDREDEQYF.

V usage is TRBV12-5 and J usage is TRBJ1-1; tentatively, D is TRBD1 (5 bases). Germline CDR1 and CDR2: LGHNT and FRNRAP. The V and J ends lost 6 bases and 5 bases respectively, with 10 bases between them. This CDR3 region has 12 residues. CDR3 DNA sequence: TGTGCTAGTGGATCAGGGCTGACTGAAGCTTTCTTT. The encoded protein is CASGSGLTEAFF.

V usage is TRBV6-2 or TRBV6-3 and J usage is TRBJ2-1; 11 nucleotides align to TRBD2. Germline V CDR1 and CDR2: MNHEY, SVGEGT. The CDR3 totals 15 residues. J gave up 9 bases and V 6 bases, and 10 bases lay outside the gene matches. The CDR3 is CASSSSGGTPGEQFF. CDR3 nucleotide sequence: TGTGCCAGCAGCTCTAGCGGGGGGACCCCGGGTGAGCAGTTCTTC.

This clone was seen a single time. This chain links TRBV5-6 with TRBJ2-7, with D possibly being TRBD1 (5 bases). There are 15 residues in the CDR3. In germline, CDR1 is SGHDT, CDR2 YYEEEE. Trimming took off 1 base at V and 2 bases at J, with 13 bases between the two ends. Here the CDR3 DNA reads TGTGCCAGCAGCTTGCGCACCGACAGTCCCTACGAGCAGTACTTC. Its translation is CASSLRTDSPYEQYF.

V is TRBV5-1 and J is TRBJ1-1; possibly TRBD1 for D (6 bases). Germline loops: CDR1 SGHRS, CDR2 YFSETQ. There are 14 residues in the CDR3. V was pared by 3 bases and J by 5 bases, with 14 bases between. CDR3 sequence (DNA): TGCGCCAGCAGCTATCAGGGGAGGTGGACTGAAGCTTTCTTT. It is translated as CASSYQGRWTEAFF.

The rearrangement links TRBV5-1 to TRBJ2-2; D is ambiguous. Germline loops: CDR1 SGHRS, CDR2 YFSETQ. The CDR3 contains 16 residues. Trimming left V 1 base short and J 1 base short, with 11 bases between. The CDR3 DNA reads TGCGCCAGCAGCTTGACCCCCCGTCAGAACACCGGGGAGCTGTTTTTT. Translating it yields CASSLTPRQNTGELFF.

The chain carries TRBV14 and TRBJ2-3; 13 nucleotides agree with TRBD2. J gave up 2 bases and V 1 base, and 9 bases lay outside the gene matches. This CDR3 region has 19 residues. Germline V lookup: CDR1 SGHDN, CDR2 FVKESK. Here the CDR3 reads CASSQVTPGLAGYTDTQYF. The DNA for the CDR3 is TGTGCCAGCAGCCAAGTTACCCCGGGACTAGCGGGGTACACAGATACGCAGTATTTT. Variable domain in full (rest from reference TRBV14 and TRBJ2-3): EAGVTQFPSHSVIEKGQTVTLRCDPISGHDNLYWYRRVMGKEIKFLLHFVKESKQDESGMPNNRFLAERTGGTYSTLKVQPAELEDSGVYFCASSQVTPGLAGYTDTQYFGPGTRLTVL.

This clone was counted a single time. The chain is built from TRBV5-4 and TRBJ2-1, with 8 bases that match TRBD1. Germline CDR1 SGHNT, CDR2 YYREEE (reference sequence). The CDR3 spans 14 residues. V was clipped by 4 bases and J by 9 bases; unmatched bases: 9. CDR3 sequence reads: CASSLGQGWGEQFF. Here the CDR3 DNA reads TGTGCCAGCAGCCTTGGACAGGGATGGGGTGAGCAGTTCTTC.

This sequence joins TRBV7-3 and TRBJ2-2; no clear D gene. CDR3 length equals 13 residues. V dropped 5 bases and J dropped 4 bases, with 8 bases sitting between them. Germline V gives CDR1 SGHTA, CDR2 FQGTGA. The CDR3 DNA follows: TGTGCCAGCAGCCGATTGGGCACCGGGGAGCTGTTTTTT. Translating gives CASSRLGTGELFF.

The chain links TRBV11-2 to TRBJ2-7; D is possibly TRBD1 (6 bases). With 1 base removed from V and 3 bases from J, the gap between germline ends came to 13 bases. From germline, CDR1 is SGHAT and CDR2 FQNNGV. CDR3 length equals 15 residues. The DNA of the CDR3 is TGTGCCAGCAGCTTAGGCCGGGACAAGATCTACGAGCAGTACTTC. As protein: CASSLGRDKIYEQYF.

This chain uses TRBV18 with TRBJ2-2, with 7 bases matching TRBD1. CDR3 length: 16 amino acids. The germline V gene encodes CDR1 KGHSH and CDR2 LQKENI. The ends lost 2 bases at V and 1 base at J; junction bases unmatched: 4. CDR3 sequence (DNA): TGTGCCAGCTCACCAAAAGGGGGCGTGAACACCGGGGAGCTGTTTTTT. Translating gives CASSPKGGVNTGELFF.

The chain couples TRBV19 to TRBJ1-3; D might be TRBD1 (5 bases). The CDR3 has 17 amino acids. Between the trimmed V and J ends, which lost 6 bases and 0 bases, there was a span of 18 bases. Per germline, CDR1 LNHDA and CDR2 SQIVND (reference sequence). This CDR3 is CASRSRVSAGSGNTIYF. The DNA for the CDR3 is TGTGCCAGTAGGAGCAGGGTATCGGCTGGCTCTGGAAACACCATATATTTT.

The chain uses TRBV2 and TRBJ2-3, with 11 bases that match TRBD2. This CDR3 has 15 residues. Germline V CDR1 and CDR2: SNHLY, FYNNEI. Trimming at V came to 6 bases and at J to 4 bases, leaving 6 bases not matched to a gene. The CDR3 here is CASRTPLAGADTQYF. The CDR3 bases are TGTGCCAGCAGGACCCCACTAGCGGGGGCAGATACGCAGTATTTT.

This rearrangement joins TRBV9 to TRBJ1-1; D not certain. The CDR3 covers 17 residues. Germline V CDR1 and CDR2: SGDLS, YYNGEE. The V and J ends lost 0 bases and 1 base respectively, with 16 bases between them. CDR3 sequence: CASSVGVSGVSNTEAFF. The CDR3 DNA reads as TGTGCCAGCAGCGTAGGAGTAAGTGGCGTTTCGAACACTGAAGCTTTCTTT.

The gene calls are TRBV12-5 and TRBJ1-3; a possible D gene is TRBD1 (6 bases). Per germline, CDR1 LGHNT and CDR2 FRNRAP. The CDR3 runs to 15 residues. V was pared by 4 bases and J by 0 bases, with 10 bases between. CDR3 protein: CASGSPDSSGNTIYF. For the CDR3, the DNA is TGTGCTAGTGGTTCTCCGGACAGCTCTGGAAACACCATATATTTT.

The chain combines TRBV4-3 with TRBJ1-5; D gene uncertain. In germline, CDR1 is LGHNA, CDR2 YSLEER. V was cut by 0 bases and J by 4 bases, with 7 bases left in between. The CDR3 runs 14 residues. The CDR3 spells CASSQDIYNQPQHF. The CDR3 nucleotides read TGCGCCAGCAGCCAAGATATATATAATCAGCCCCAGCATTTT.

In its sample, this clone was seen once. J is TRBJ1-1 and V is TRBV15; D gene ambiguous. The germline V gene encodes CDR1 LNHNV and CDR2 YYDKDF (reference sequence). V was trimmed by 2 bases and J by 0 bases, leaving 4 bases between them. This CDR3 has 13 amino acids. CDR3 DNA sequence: TGTGCCACCAGCAGAAGGATGAACACTGAAGCTTTCTTT. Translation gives CATSRRMNTEAFF.

In DNA form, the CDR3 reads TGTGCCTGGAGCACGGACATCCCCAATCAGCCCCAGCATTTT. Residues: CAWSTDIPNQPQHF. This sequence joins TRBV30 and TRBJ1-5; D perhaps matches TRBD1 (5 bases). This CDR3 region has 14 residues. V lost 3 bases and J lost 3, with 12 bases in between. Germline V CDR1 and CDR2: GTSNPN, SVGIG (reference sequence).

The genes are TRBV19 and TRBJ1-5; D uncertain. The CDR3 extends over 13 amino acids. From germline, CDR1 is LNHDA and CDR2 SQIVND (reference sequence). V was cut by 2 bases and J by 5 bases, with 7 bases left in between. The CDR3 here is CASSIQAHQPQHF. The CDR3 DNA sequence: TGTGCCAGTAGTATACAGGCCCATCAGCCCCAGCATTTT.

The CDR3 region is CASSTRGGNSPLHF. CDR3 DNA: TGTGCCAGCAGCACCAGGGGCGGGAATTCACCCCTCCACTTT. V and J are TRBV21-1 and TRBJ1-6; the D segment call TRBD1 is taken from the table without a DNA check. TRBV21-1 is deemed a pseudogene. The CDR3 has 14 residues.

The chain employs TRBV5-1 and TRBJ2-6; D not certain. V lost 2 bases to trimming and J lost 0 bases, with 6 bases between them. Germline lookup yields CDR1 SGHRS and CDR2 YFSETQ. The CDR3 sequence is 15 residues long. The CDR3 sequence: CASSFLASGANVLTF. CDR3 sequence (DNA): TGCGCCAGCAGCTTCCTGGCCTCTGGGGCCAACGTCCTGACTTTC. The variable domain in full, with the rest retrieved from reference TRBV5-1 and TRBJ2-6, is KAGVTQTPRYLIKTRGQQVTLSCSPISGHRSVSWYQQTPGQGLQFLFEYFSETQRNKGNFPGRFSGRQFSNSRSEMNVSTLELGDSALYLCASSFLASGANVLTFGAGSRLTVL.

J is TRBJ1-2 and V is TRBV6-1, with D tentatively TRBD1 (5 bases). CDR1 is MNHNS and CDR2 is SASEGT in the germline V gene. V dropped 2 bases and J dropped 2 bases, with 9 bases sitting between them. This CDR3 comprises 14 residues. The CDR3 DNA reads TGTGCCAGCAGTGAAAGGGGCGGGAACTATGGCTACACCTTC. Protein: CASSERGGNYGYTF.

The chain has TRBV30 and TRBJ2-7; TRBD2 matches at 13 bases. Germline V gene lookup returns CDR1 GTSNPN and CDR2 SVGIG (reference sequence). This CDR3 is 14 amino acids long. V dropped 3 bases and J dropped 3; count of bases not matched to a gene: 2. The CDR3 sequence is CAWRGTSGVYEQYF. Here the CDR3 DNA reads TGTGCCTGGAGGGGGACTAGCGGGGTCTACGAGCAGTACTTC.

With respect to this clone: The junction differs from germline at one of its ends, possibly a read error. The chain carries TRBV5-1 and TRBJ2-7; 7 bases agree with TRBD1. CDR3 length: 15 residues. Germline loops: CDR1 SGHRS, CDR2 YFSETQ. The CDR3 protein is CASSPLLTGIHGQYF. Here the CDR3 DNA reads TGTGCCAGCAGCCCCCTCCTGACAGGGATCCACGGGCAGTACTTC.

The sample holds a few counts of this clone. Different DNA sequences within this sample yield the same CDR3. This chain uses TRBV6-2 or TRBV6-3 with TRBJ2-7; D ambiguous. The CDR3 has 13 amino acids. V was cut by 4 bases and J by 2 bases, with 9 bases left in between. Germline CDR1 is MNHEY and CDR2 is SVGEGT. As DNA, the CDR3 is TGTGCCAGCAGTTCTACGGGTCCCTACGAGCAGTACTTC. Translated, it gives CASSSTGPYEQYF.

The CDR3 is CASRLQGADYGYTF. In DNA, the CDR3 is TGTGCCAGCAGACTACAGGGGGCCGACTATGGCTACACCTTC. This chain links TRBV2 with TRBJ1-2, with 9 bases identical to TRBD1. The germline V gene has CDR1 SNHLY and CDR2 FYNNEI. The CDR3 covers 14 residues. The ends lost 6 bases at V and 3 bases at J; junction bases unmatched: 5.

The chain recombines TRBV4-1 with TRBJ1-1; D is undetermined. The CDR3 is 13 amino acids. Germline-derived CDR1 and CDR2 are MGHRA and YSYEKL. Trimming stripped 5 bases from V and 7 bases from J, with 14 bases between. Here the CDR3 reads CASSAGPPVEAFF. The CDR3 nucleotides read TGCGCCAGCAGCGCGGGCCCGCCGGTTGAAGCTTTCTTT.

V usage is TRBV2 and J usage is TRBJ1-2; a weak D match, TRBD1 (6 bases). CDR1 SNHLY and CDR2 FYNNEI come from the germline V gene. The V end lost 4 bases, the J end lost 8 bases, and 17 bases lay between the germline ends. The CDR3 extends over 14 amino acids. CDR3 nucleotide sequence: TGTGCCAGCAGTGGGGCAGGGGTTACTATGGGCTACACCTTC. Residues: CASSGAGVTMGYTF.